This section outlines one T cell receptor beta chain sequence together with its context. This entry comes from a study of OX40 agonist ivuxolimab in advanced cancers. CDR1 is ENHRY, CDR2 SYGVKD, per germline. Trimming pared 7 bases from V and 3 bases from J, leaving 17 bases between. The CDR3 has 15 amino acids. Here immunoSEQ multiplex PCR was the method, and the copy in TCRdb shows in-frame clones only, minus some. The sample records tens of thousands of clones, almost 80% being singletons. This TCR was recovered from an adult with an advanced solid tumor such as melanoma, head and neck, liver or kidney cancer. The sample was CD4+ or CD8+ T cells sorted from blood, taken in a trial of the OX40 agonist ivuxolimab. The genes are TRBV10-3 and TRBJ2-3; D may correspond to TRBD1 or TRBD2 (5 bases each). The CDR3 region is CAINTEGRTTDTQYF. The CDR3 DNA reads TGTGCCATCAATACCGAGGGGCGAACGACAGATACGCAGTATTTT.